The subject of this entry is one TCR beta chain. The V end lost 1 base, the J end lost 7 bases, and 10 bases lay between the germline ends. There are 13 residues in the CDR3. As handled by the study authors: Reference gene primers were amplified, and this amplification served to estimate nucleated cell counts. The assay was immunoSEQ multiplex PCR, and TCRdb's table has in-frame clones only and misses some. The V and J calls and the clone size are those of that table, but D and trimming were determined from the DNA. Of more than 100,000 clones listed, roughly 84% are singletons. The data are from a study of blood T cell repertoires in COVID-19. Overall study: COVID-19 samples from acute and convalescent phases originated in the United States, Italy and Spain. Nucleic acid was either cDNA or gDNA, and it came from T cells, B-cell-depleted T cells, or PBMCs.

The sequence derives from a human donor in a cohort sampled during active COVID-19. This chain joins TRBV12-3 or TRBV12-4 and TRBJ1-2; D is uncertain. Sequenced input: peripheral blood. The CDR3 protein is CASSLGTTSGYTF. The CDR3 DNA reads as TGTGCCAGCAGTTTAGGCACAACCTCTGGCTACACCTTC.